The 17 T cell receptor beta chains listed next were all sequenced from one sample in a study of T cell responses to AZD1222 COVID-19 vaccine. Method: immunoSEQ multiplex PCR; TCRdb's copy keeps in-frame clones and lacks some. The table has fewer than 75,000 clones, approximately 90% seen once. The input for sequencing was peripheral blood, taken 28 days after the second dose of the MenACWY control vaccine. The origin of the receptors is an adult who received the MenACWY meningococcal vaccine as a control.

The CDR3 reads CASSPWVLAGDNEQFF. DNA of the CDR3: TGTGCCAGCAGCCCGTGGGTGTTAGCGGGAGATAATGAGCAGTTCTTC. V and J are TRBV11-2 and TRBJ2-1; TRBD2 matches at 9 bases. CDR3 length: 16 residues. CDR1 SGHAT and CDR2 FQNNGV come from the germline V gene. V lost 5 bases to trimming and J lost 7 bases; unmatched junction nucleotides: 12.

CDR3: CSATLAEAQFF. Here the CDR3 DNA reads TGCAGTGCCACTCTAGCGGAGGCGCAGTTCTTC. J is TRBJ2-1 and V is TRBV20-1; 7 nucleotides align to TRBD2. The CDR3 extends over 11 amino acids. Germline CDR1 reads DFQATT; CDR2 reads SNEGSKA (reference sequence). Losses at the gene ends were 6 bases for V and 12 bases for J; bases not matched to a gene: 8.

This chain uses TRBV20-1 with TRBJ2-1, with 10 bases lining up with TRBD2. CDR1 DFQATT and CDR2 SNEGSKA come from the germline V gene (reference sequence). Trimming at V came to 3 bases and at J to 6 bases, leaving 8 bases not matched to a gene. The CDR3 has 15 amino acids. This CDR3 reads CSASDPRTSGNEQFF. The CDR3 DNA sequence: TGCAGTGCTAGTGATCCCCGGACTAGCGGCAATGAGCAGTTCTTC.

V is TRBV6-5 and J is TRBJ1-2; a possible D gene is TRBD1 (6 bases). The CDR3 has 16 residues. Trimming left V 0 bases short and J 8 bases short, with 19 bases between. CDR1 is MNHEY, CDR2 SVGAGI, per germline. CDR3 residues: CASSYSTGALMTGYTF. CDR3 in DNA: TGTGCCAGCAGTTACTCGACGGGGGCCTTGATGACGGGCTACACCTTC.

V is TRBV11-2 and J is TRBJ1-6; maybe TRBD1 (6 bases). This CDR3 contains 19 residues. Trimming removed 4 bases from V and 0 bases from J, with 19 bases in between. Per the germline V gene, CDR1 is SGHAT and CDR2 is FQNNGV. The CDR3: CASSSKGDSGASYNSPLHF. CDR3 nucleotides: TGTGCCAGCAGCTCCAAAGGGGACTCGGGGGCCTCCTATAATTCACCCCTCCACTTT.

Note on this clone: Compared with germline, one end of the junction differs, possibly owing to a read error. The CDR3 nucleotides are TGTGCTAGCAGCATTAGCGGGAGTGACGAGCAGTACTTC. It codes for CASSISGSDEQYF. V gene TRBV7-7 combines with J gene TRBJ2-7; 9 bases are shared with TRBD2. Germline V gives CDR1 SSHAT, CDR2 FNYEAQ (reference sequence). The CDR3 has 13 residues.

The chain joins TRBV11-1 to TRBJ2-1; TRBD2 matches at 10 bases. V dropped 4 bases and J dropped 2; count of bases not matched to a gene: 2. Germline V gene lookup returns CDR1 SGHAT and CDR2 FQDESV (reference sequence). The CDR3 is 15 residues long. CDR3 sequence reads: CASSSTSGTYNEQFF. The CDR3 nucleotides are TGTGCCAGCAGCTCTACTAGCGGGACCTACAATGAGCAGTTCTTC.

This clone came up once. The chain joins TRBV27 to TRBJ2-7; 11 positions match TRBD2. CDR1 and CDR2 from the germline V gene are MNHEY and SMNVEV (reference sequence). The CDR3 has 15 residues. Trimming cost V 2 bases and J 4 bases; bases outside gene matches: 4. The CDR3 loop is CASSLGTSGSYEQYF. For the CDR3, the DNA is TGTGCCAGCAGTTTAGGTACTAGCGGGAGTTACGAGCAGTACTTC.

The chain carries TRBV24-1 and TRBJ1-5; TRBD1 matches at 8 bases. The CDR3 is 15 residues long. Germline V gene sequence: CDR1 KGHDR, CDR2 SFDVKD. The ends lost 4 bases at V and 5 bases at J; junction bases unmatched: 6. Written as DNA, the CDR3 is TGTGCCACCAGTGACTCGACAGGGGAATATCAGCCCCAGCATTTT. Its protein product is CATSDSTGEYQPQHF.

A note on this clone: A junction boundary mismatches the germline segment, possibly from a read error. Here the CDR3 reads CANSQRDRGGNAIYF. The CDR3 coding sequence is TGTGCCAACAGCCAACGGGACCGCGGGGGGAACGCCATATATTTT. The rearrangement uses TRBV4-2 and TRBJ1-3; possibly TRBD1 for D (5 bases). The CDR3 is 15 residues long. In germline, CDR1 is LGHNA, CDR2 YNFKEQ.

This chain uses TRBV6-5 with TRBJ2-3; D is possibly TRBD2 (6 bases). CDR1 and CDR2 from the germline V gene are MNHEY and SVGAGI. V was clipped by 7 bases and J by 6 bases, with 11 bases between them. The CDR3 length is 12 residues. The CDR3 DNA reads TGTGCCAGCACGAGCGCGGGGGATACGCAGTATTTT. Translated, it gives CASTSAGDTQYF.

The V and J genes are TRBV7-9 and TRBJ1-2; weak D call: TRBD1 (5 bases). This CDR3 spans 13 amino acids. Germline V lookup: CDR1 SEHNR, CDR2 FQNEAQ (reference sequence). Trimming stripped 8 bases from V and 8 bases from J, with 18 bases between. DNA of the CDR3: TGTGCCAGCTCTAGGGGAGCGGAGGGAGGCTACACCTTC. Translated: CASSRGAEGGYTF.

The V gene is TRBV5-1, the J gene TRBJ2-1; D is ambiguous. V lost 4 bases, J lost 7 bases, and 15 bases lay in between. This CDR3 is built from 14 residues. The germline CDR1 and CDR2 sequences are SGHRS and YFSETQ. Here the CDR3 reads CASSPNRVPNEQFF. The CDR3 DNA sequence: TGCGCCAGCAGCCCCAACCGGGTGCCAAATGAGCAGTTCTTC.

The chain recombines TRBV30 with TRBJ1-1; D remains unclear. Trimming left V 6 bases short and J 0 bases short, with 5 bases between. This CDR3 spans 11 amino acids. Looked up from germline, CDR1 is GTSNPN and CDR2 is SVGIG (reference sequence). CDR3 in DNA: TGTGCCTGCCAGCTGAACACTGAAGCTTTCTTT. As protein: CACQLNTEAFF.

The genes are TRBV4-1 and TRBJ1-5; TRBD1 is a possible D gene (6 bases). Germline assignment: CDR1 MGHRA and CDR2 YSYEKL. V lost 0 bases and J lost 1, with 7 bases in between. CDR3 length equals 15 residues. The chain's CDR3 is CASSQEGASNQPQHF. CDR3 sequence (DNA): TGCGCCAGCAGCCAAGAGGGGGCGAGCAATCAGCCCCAGCATTTT.

Only one count was recorded for this clone. This chain uses TRBV4-1 with TRBJ2-3; D uncertain. With 1 base removed from V and 5 bases from J, the gap between germline ends came to 4 bases. In germline, CDR1 is MGHRA, CDR2 YSYEKL. The CDR3 has 12 amino acids. The CDR3 DNA sequence: TGCGCCAGCAGCCAAGTGGGAGATACGCAGTATTTT. It codes for CASSQVGDTQYF.

J is TRBJ2-1 and V is TRBV6-4; 7 bases fit TRBD1. The V gene end was trimmed by 5 bases and the J gene end by 0 bases; junction bases not matched to a gene: 7. Germline CDR1 MRHNA, CDR2 SNTAGT. The CDR3 loop spans 16 amino acids. The CDR3 sequence: CASSKQGPGSYNEQFF. The CDR3 DNA is TGTGCCAGCAGTAAACAGGGGCCTGGCTCCTACAATGAGCAGTTCTTC.